The 5 T cell receptor beta chains listed next were all sequenced from one sample in a study of T cell changes during pregnancy in multiple sclerosis. Profiled with immunoSEQ multiplex PCR; TCRdb holds only in-frame clones, not every one. Among tens of thousands of clones listed, 85% to 95% were seen once. The input for sequencing was peripheral blood, taken after pregnancy. The receptors derive from a female donor with multiple sclerosis, enrolled in a pregnancy study.

The rearrangement links TRBV7-8 to TRBJ2-7; possible D gene TRBD2, 7 bases. The CDR3 totals 14 residues. The V and J ends lost 1 base and 3 bases respectively, with 10 bases between them. Germline lookup yields CDR1 SGHVS and CDR2 FQNEAQ. The CDR3 reads CASSLGGGLYEQYF. DNA for the CDR3: TGTGCCAGCAGCTTAGGCGGGGGCCTCTACGAGCAGTACTTC.

The rearrangement links TRBV5-1 to TRBJ2-3; TRBD2 matches 8 bases. The V segment lost 0 bases and the J segment 0 bases; nucleotides outside the gene matches: 3. The CDR3 covers 16 residues. The germline CDR1 and CDR2 sequences are SGHRS and YFSETQ. Here the CDR3 DNA reads TGCGCCAGCAGCTTGGGGACTAGCCCAAGCACAGATACGCAGTATTTT. It encodes CASSLGTSPSTDTQYF. The full variable domain, in which reference TRBV5-1 and TRBJ2-3 provide the parts outside the CDR3, is KAGVTQTPRYLIKTRGQQVTLSCSPISGHRSVSWYQQTPGQGLQFLFEYFSETQRNKGNFPGRFSGRQFSNSRSEMNVSTLELGDSALYLCASSLGTSPSTDTQYFGPGTRLTVL.

The rearrangement uses TRBV4-3 and TRBJ1-1; a possible D gene is TRBD1 (6 bases). Per germline, CDR1 LGHNA and CDR2 YSLEER. The germline V and J ends were trimmed by 0 bases and 5 bases, with 13 bases remaining between them. The CDR3 sequence is 15 residues long. The CDR3 region has the DNA TGCGCCAGCAGCCAAGATTATTTAGGGGGAACTGAAGCTTTCTTT. Protein product: CASSQDYLGGTEAFF.

This chain joins TRBV5-1 and TRBJ2-3; D remains unclear. Germline assignment: CDR1 SGHRS and CDR2 YFSETQ. Trimming took 2 bases from V and 6 from J, leaving 4 bases between them. The CDR3 runs 11 residues. The CDR3 coding sequence is TGCGCCAGCAGCTTCGGTGATACGCAGTATTTT. Its translation is CASSFGDTQYF.

The genes are TRBV18 and TRBJ1-2; maybe TRBD1 (6 bases). This CDR3 has 14 residues. Germline-derived CDR1 and CDR2 are KGHSH and LQKENI. Trimming cost V 1 base and J 5 bases, with 11 bases left between them. DNA of the CDR3: TGTGCCAGCTCACCACAACAGGGTGATTATGGCTACACCTTC. It encodes CASSPQQGDYGYTF.